The 19 T cell receptor beta chains below were found in one sample sequenced in a study of early T cells in non-severe SARS-CoV-2 infection. MiXCR, applied by TCRdb to the 5' RACE reads, yields one record per CDR3 protein. The sample holds some 81,000 distinct CDR3 sequences, approximately 15% seen once. Sequences were obtained from whole blood. The source of these receptors is an adult who was a healthcare worker with PCR-confirmed SARS-CoV-2 infection or an uninfected control (not recorded which).

The gene calls are TRBV3-1 and TRBJ1-1; D gene unclear. V lost 3 bases, J lost 11 bases, and 13 bases lay in between. Per the germline V gene, CDR1 is LGHDT and CDR2 is YNNKEL (reference sequence). CDR3 length: 12 residues. The CDR3 coding sequence is TGTGCCAGCAGCCACGGACCCCAAGGGGCTTTCTTT. Translated: CASSHGPQGAFF.

This clonotype has just a few counts. The chain uses TRBV3-1 and TRBJ2-1; tentative D call: TRBD1 (6 bases). The CDR3 spans 13 residues. Trimming left V 7 bases short and J 10 bases short, with 17 bases between. The germline V gene encodes CDR1 LGHDT and CDR2 YNNKEL (reference sequence). The CDR3 sequence is CASTADRRDEQFF. DNA for the CDR3: TGTGCCAGCACCGCGGACAGAAGGGACGAGCAGTTCTTC.

This clonotype appeared many times. This chain connects TRBV7-3 to TRBJ2-2; tentatively, D is TRBD2 (5 bases). The germline V and J ends were trimmed by 0 bases and 6 bases, with 5 bases remaining between them. The CDR3 is 13 amino acids. Germline assignment: CDR1 SGHTA and CDR2 FQGTGA. The CDR3 DNA is TGTGCCAGCAGCTTAACGGGAGCCGGGGAGCTGTTTTTT. Its translation: CASSLTGAGELFF.

This clonotype was seen a handful of times. The chain uses TRBV29-1 and TRBJ1-5; 7 nucleotides match TRBD1. From germline, CDR1 is SQVTM and CDR2 ANQGSEA. J gave up 7 bases and V 6 bases, and 9 bases lay outside the gene matches. This CDR3 spans 13 amino acids. CDR3 sequence: CSVEPSQGQPQHF. The CDR3 DNA follows: TGCAGCGTGGAACCATCACAGGGGCAGCCCCAGCATTTT.

The chain combines TRBV11-2 with TRBJ2-7; 7 bases are shared with TRBD2. Germline trimming cut 5 bases from V and 1 base from J; bases unmatched to any gene: 8. The germline V gene has CDR1 SGHAT and CDR2 FQNNGV. The CDR3 runs 15 residues. DNA of the CDR3: TGTGCCAGCAGCACGCGGGGAGGGGCTTCCTACGAGCAGTACTTC. Its protein is CASSTRGGASYEQYF. The full variable domain, in which reference TRBV11-2 and TRBJ2-7 provide the parts outside the CDR3, is EAGVAQSPRYKIIEKRQSVAFWCNPISGHATLYWYQQILGQGPKLLIQFQNNGVVDDSQLPKDRFSAERLKGVDSTLKIQPAKLEDSAVYLCASSTRGGASYEQYFGPGTRLTVT.

This rearrangement joins TRBV7-9 to TRBJ1-6; D may be TRBD1 (5 bases). From germline, CDR1 is SEHNR and CDR2 FQNEAQ (reference sequence). Trimming cost V 1 base and J 7 bases, with 8 bases left between them. The CDR3 covers 14 residues. This chain's CDR3 is CASSLVTGNSPLHF. The CDR3 DNA reads TGTGCCAGCAGCTTAGTCACAGGAAATTCACCCCTCCACTTT. Full variable domain (outside the CDR3, taken from reference TRBV7-9 and TRBJ1-6): DTGVSQNPRHKITKRGQNVTFRCDPISEHNRLYWYRQTLGQGPEFLTYFQNEAQLEKSRLLSDRFSAERPKGSFSTLEIQRTEQGDSAMYLCASSLVTGNSPLHFGNGTRLTVT.

CDR3 sequence (DNA): TGCAGCGTTGATGGGGGGACTAGTCCCAACGAGCAGTACTTC. This codes for CSVDGGTSPNEQYF. V gene TRBV29-1 combines with J gene TRBJ2-7, with 8 bases identical to TRBD2. This CDR3 is built from 14 residues. CDR1 is SQVTM and CDR2 is ANQGSEA in the germline V gene. With 3 bases clipped from V and 5 bases from J, the junction kept 9 bases outside the gene matches.

The chain combines TRBV5-1 with TRBJ2-3, with D uncertain. CDR1 is SGHRS and CDR2 is YFSETQ in the germline V gene. CDR3 length equals 14 residues. V gave up 0 bases and J gave up 5 bases, with 10 bases separating them. The CDR3 protein is CASSLDIPKDTQYF. DNA for the CDR3: TGCGCCAGCAGCTTGGACATCCCGAAAGATACGCAGTATTTT.

This clonotype was seen a handful of times. The chain uses TRBV16 and TRBJ1-1; unclear D gene. The V end was cut by 3 bases, the J end by 5 bases, with 10 bases between. CDR1 and CDR2 from the germline V gene are KGHSY and FQNENV. The CDR3 covers 13 residues. CDR3 sequence reads: CASSHSRGTEAFF. CDR3 in DNA: TGTGCCAGCAGCCACTCGCGAGGGACTGAAGCTTTCTTT.

In its sample, this clonotype was seen many times. The chain couples TRBV7-9 to TRBJ1-1, with 9 positions matching TRBD1. Per germline, CDR1 SEHNR and CDR2 FQNEAQ (reference sequence). The CDR3 length is 18 residues. V lost 5 bases, J lost 2 bases, and 15 bases stayed unmatched. The CDR3 DNA follows: TGTGCCAGCAGCCGTCAACCTCGGACAGGGGCCGTAAACACTGAAGCTTTCTTT. Amino acids: CASSRQPRTGAVNTEAFF.

This sequence joins TRBV10-2 and TRBJ2-2; possibly TRBD2 for D (7 bases). This CDR3 has 14 amino acids. CDR1 WSHSY and CDR2 SAAADI come from the germline V gene. V was clipped by 8 bases and J by 4 bases, with 14 bases between them. The CDR3 is CASGGGGGTGELFF. For the CDR3, the DNA is TGCGCCAGCGGCGGCGGGGGCGGCACCGGGGAGCTGTTTTTT.

V usage is TRBV10-1 and J usage is TRBJ2-7; D is undetermined. The CDR3 consists of 12 residues. CDR1 and CDR2 (germline): WNHNN, SYGVQD (reference sequence). The germline V and J ends were trimmed by 0 bases and 4 bases, with 4 bases remaining between them. The DNA of the CDR3 is TGCGCCAGCAGTGAGTCGAGTTACGAGCAGTACTTC. Its protein is CASSESSYEQYF.

This clonotype was counted ten times or more. The chain uses TRBV6-2 or TRBV6-3 and TRBJ2-7; 14 nucleotides agree with TRBD2. J was trimmed by 3 bases and V by 8 bases; bases with no gene match: 15. There are 18 residues in the CDR3. Germline CDR1 and CDR2: MNHEY and SVGEGT. CDR3: CASAKHQSGTSGSYEQYF. As DNA, the CDR3 is TGTGCCAGCGCTAAACACCAATCCGGGACTAGCGGGAGCTACGAGCAGTACTTC.

V usage is TRBV2 and J usage is TRBJ2-7, with D perhaps matching TRBD1 (5 bases). V dropped 1 base and J dropped 3 bases, with 10 bases sitting between them. CDR3 size: 14 residues. CDR1 is SNHLY, CDR2 FYNNEI, per germline. CDR3 amino acids: CASSEGQKRYEQYF. The CDR3 bases are TGTGCCAGCAGTGAAGGACAGAAGCGCTACGAGCAGTACTTC. Drawing the rest from reference TRBV2 and TRBJ2-7, the complete variable domain is EPEVTQTPSHQVTQMGQEVILRCVPISNHLYFYWYRQILGQKVEFLVSFYNNEISEKSEIFDDQFSVERPDGSNFTLKIRSTKLEDSAMYFCASSEGQKRYEQYFGPGTRLTVT.

At least ten counts were recorded for this clonotype. The chain joins TRBV6-2 or TRBV6-3 to TRBJ1-2, with D possibly matching TRBD1 (5 bases). V lost 8 bases and J lost 6, with 10 bases in between. CDR1 is MNHEY and CDR2 is SVGEGT in the germline V gene. This CDR3 contains 11 residues. CDR3: CASGGSNGYTF. CDR3 DNA sequence: TGTGCCAGCGGGGGTTCTAATGGCTACACCTTC.

This clonotype appeared a few times. This chain uses TRBV5-5 with TRBJ2-1; 11 nucleotides align to TRBD2. CDR1 and CDR2 from the germline V gene are SGHKS and YYEKEE (reference sequence). The CDR3 has 15 residues. V lost 2 bases to trimming and J lost 7 bases; unmatched junction nucleotides: 5. CDR3: CASSLPTSGNNEQFF. The CDR3 coding sequence is TGTGCCAGCAGCTTACCGACTAGCGGGAATAATGAGCAGTTCTTC. Based on the CDR3 plus reference TRBV5-5 and TRBJ2-1, the full variable domain is DAGVTQSPTHLIKTRGQQVTLRCSPISGHKSVSWYQQVLGQGPQFIFQYYEKEERGRGNFPDRFSARQFPNYSSELNVNALLLGDSALYLCASSLPTSGNNEQFFGPGTRLTVL.

This clonotype was picked up a small number of times. The rearrangement links TRBV5-6 to TRBJ2-1; tentative D call: TRBD2 (5 bases). The germline gives CDR1 SGHDT, CDR2 YYEEEE. The CDR3 runs 11 residues. With 1 base removed from V and 13 bases from J, the gap between germline ends came to 9 bases. CDR3 region: CASSLTGIQFF. The CDR3 DNA follows: TGTGCCAGCAGCTTGACGGGGATTCAGTTCTTC.

This clonotype was counted between two and nine times. This sequence joins TRBV7-6 and TRBJ2-1; 11 bases are a match to TRBD2. CDR1 is SGHVS, CDR2 FNYEAQ, per germline. The CDR3 spans 18 residues. The trim removed 0 bases at V and 8 bases at J, leaving 12 bases unmatched. Here the CDR3 DNA reads TGTGCCAGCAGCTTAGCGCTGAGACTAGCGGGGAGGAGGGATGAGCAGTTCTTC. Encoded protein: CASSLALRLAGRRDEQFF.

The CDR3 sequence: CASSQEAEIYGYTF. CDR3 in DNA: TGTGCCAGCAGCCAAGAGGCAGAAATCTATGGCTACACCTTC. The genes are TRBV3-1 and TRBJ1-2, with D uncertain. Deletions cut 0 bases from V and 4 bases from J, with 9 bases between. The CDR3 extends over 14 amino acids. Germline CDR1 LGHDT, CDR2 YNNKEL (reference sequence).